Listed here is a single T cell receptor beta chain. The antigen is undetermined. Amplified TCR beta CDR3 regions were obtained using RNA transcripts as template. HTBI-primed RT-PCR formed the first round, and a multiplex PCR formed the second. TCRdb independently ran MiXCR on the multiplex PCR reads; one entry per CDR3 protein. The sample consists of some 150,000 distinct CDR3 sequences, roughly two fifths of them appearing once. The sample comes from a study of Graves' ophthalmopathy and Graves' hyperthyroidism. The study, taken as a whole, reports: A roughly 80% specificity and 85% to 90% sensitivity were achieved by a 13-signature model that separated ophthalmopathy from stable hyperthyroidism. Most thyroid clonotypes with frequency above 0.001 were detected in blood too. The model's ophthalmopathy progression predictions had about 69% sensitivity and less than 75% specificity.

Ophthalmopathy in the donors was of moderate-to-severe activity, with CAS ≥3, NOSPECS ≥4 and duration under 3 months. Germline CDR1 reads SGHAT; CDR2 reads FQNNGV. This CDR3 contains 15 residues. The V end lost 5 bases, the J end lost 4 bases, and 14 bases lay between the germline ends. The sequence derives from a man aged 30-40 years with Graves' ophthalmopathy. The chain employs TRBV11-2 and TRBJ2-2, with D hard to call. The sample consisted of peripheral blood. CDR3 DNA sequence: TGTGCCAGCAGCCCCCCCCGACTTATCACCGGGGAGCTGTTTTTT. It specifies CASSPPRLITGELFF.